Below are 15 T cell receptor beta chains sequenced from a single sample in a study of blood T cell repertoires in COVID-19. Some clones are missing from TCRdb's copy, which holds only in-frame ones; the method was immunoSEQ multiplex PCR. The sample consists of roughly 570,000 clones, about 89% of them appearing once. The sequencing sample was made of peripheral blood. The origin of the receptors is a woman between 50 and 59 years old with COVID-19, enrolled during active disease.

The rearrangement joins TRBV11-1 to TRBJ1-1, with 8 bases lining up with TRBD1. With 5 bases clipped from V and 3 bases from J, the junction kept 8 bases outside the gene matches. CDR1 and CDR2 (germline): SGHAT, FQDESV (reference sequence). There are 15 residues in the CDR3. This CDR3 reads CASSPRQGKDTEAFF. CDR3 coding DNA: TGTGCCAGCAGCCCGCGACAGGGGAAGGACACTGAAGCTTTCTTT.

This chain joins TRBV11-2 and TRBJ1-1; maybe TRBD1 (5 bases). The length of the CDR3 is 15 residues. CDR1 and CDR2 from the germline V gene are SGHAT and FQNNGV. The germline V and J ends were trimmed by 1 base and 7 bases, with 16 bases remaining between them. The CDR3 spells CASSLAPQVNNEAFF. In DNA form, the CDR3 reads TGTGCCAGCAGCTTAGCACCACAGGTTAATAATGAAGCTTTCTTT. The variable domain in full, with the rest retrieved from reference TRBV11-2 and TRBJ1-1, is EAGVAQSPRYKIIEKRQSVAFWCNPISGHATLYWYQQILGQGPKLLIQFQNNGVVDDSQLPKDRFSAERLKGVDSTLKIQPAKLEDSAVYLCASSLAPQVNNEAFFGQGTRLTVV.

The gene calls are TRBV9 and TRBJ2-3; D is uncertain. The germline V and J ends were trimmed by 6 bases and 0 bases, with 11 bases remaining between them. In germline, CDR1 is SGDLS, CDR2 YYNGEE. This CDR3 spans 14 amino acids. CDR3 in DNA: TGTGCCAGCAAAGGCGGCGTTAGCACAGATACGCAGTATTTT. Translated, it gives CASKGGVSTDTQYF.

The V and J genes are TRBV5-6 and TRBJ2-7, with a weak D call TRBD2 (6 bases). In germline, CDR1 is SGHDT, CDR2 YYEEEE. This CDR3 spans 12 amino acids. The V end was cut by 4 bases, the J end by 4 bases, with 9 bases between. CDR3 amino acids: CASSMGLYEQYF. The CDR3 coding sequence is TGTGCCAGCAGCATGGGACTGTACGAGCAGTACTTC. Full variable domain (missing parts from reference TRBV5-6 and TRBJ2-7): DAGVTQSPTHLIKTRGQQVTLRCSPKSGHDTVSWYQQALGQGPQFIFQYYEEEERQRGNFPDRFSGHQFPNYSSELNVNALLLGDSALYLCASSMGLYEQYFGPGTRLTVT.

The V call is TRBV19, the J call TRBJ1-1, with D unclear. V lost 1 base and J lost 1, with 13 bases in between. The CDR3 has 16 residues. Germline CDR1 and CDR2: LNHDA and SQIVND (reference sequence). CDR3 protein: CASSIVHIRGNTEAFF. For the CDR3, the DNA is TGTGCCAGTAGTATAGTCCATATTCGGGGGAACACTGAAGCTTTCTTT.

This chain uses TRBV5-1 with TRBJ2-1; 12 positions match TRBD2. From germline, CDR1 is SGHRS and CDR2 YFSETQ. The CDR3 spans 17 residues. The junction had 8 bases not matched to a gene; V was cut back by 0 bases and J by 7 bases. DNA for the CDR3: TGCGCCAGCAGCTTGGCGCAGGGAGGACTAGCGGGAAATGAGCAGTTCTTC. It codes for CASSLAQGGLAGNEQFF.

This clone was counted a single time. CDR3 coding DNA: TGTGCCATCAGTCAAAGGGGAATGAACACTGAAGCTTTCTTT. The encoded protein is CAISQRGMNTEAFF. The chain links TRBV10-3 to TRBJ1-1; tentatively, D is TRBD1 (5 bases). Trimming removed 5 bases from V and 0 bases from J, with 10 bases in between. This CDR3 is built from 14 residues. Germline V gene data show CDR1 as ENHRY and CDR2 as SYGVKD.

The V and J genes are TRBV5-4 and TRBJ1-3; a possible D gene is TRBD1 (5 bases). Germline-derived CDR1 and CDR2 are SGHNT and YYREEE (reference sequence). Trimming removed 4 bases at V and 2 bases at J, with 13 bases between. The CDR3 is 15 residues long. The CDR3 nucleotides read TGTGCCAGCAGCCCCGGGGGTCCGGCTGGAAACACCATATATTTT. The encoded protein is CASSPGGPAGNTIYF.

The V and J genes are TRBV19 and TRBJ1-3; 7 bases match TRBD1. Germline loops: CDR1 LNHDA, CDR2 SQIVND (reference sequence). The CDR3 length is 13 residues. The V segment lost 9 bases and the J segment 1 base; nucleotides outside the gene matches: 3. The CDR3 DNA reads TGTGCCAGCCCGGGACAGTCTGGAAACACCATATATTTT. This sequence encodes CASPGQSGNTIYF.

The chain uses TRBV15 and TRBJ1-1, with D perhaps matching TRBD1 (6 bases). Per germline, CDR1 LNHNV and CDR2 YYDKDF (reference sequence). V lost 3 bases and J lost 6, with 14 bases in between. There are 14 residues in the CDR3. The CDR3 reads CATSRYRDRAEAFF. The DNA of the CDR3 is TGTGCCACCAGCAGGTACAGGGATCGCGCTGAAGCTTTCTTT.

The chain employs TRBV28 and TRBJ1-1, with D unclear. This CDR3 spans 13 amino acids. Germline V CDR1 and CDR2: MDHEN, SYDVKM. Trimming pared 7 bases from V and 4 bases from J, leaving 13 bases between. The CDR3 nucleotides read TGTGCCAGCACCGAGTCAGGTCCCACTGAAGCTTTCTTT. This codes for CASTESGPTEAFF.

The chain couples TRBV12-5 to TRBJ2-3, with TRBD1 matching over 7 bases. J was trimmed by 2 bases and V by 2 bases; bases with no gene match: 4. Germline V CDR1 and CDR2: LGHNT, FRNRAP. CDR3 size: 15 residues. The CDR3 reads CASGLWGQNTDTQYF. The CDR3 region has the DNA TGTGCTAGTGGTTTGTGGGGACAGAACACAGATACGCAGTATTTT.

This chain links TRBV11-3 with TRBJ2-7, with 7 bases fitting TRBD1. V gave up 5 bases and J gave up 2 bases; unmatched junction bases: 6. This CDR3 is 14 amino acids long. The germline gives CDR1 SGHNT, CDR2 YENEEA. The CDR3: CASSRGGPTYEQYF. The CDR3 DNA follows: TGTGCCAGCAGCCGAGGGGGCCCTACCTACGAGCAGTACTTC.

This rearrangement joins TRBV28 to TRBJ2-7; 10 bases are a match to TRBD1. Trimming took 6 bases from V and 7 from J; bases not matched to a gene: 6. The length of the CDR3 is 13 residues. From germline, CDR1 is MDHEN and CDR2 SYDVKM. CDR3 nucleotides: TGTGCCAGCAGGAGACAGGGGGCGGGGGAGCAGTACTTC. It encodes CASRRQGAGEQYF.

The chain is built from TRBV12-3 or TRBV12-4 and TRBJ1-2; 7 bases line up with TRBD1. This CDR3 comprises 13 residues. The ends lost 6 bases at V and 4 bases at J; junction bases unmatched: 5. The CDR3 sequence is CASREGASYGYTF. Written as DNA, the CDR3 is TGTGCCAGCAGGGAGGGGGCGAGCTATGGCTACACCTTC.